The 15 T cell receptor beta chains below were found in one sample sequenced in a study of T cell changes during pregnancy in multiple sclerosis. Repertoires were generated with immunoSEQ multiplex PCR, while TCRdb's copy carries only in-frame clones and drops some. The sample lists more than 55,000 clones; around nine tenths were seen once. The source was peripheral blood, collected in the first trimester of pregnancy. Receptors were obtained from a female donor in good health, enrolled as a control in a pregnancy study.

This chain joins TRBV7-8 and TRBJ2-2; 7 positions match TRBD1. CDR1 is SGHVS and CDR2 is FQNEAQ in the germline V gene. The CDR3 is 15 amino acids. The V gene end was trimmed by 1 base and the J gene end by 6 bases; junction bases not matched to a gene: 5. The CDR3 nucleotides read TGTGCCAGCAGCTTAGTATACAGGGGCGCCGGGGAGCTGTTTTTT. Its protein product is CASSLVYRGAGELFF.

This clone is a singleton in its sample. The genes are TRBV5-1 and TRBJ1-1; D unclear. Germline V CDR1 and CDR2: SGHRS, YFSETQ. This CDR3 has 15 amino acids. V gave up 4 bases and J gave up 4 bases, with 17 bases separating them. The CDR3 is CASSGNREGGTEAFF. DNA for the CDR3: TGCGCCAGCAGCGGCAACCGGGAGGGAGGCACTGAAGCTTTCTTT. Looking up the rest from reference TRBV5-1 and TRBJ1-1 gives the full variable domain: KAGVTQTPRYLIKTRGQQVTLSCSPISGHRSVSWYQQTPGQGLQFLFEYFSETQRNKGNFPGRFSGRQFSNSRSEMNVSTLELGDSALYLCASSGNREGGTEAFFGQGTRLTVV.

The genes are TRBV13 and TRBJ1-2; D is unresolved. CDR3 length: 13 amino acids. The germline gives CDR1 PRHDT, CDR2 FYEKMQ (reference sequence). Between the trimmed V and J ends, which lost 5 bases and 3 bases, there was a span of 10 bases. The CDR3 DNA reads as TGTGCCAGCAGCCCCGAGGGCGACTATGGCTACACCTTC. Its translation: CASSPEGDYGYTF.

The rearrangement joins TRBV20-1 to TRBJ1-1; perhaps TRBD1 as D (5 bases). In germline, CDR1 is DFQATT, CDR2 SNEGSKA (reference sequence). The CDR3 covers 11 residues. Trimming cost V 2 bases and J 10 bases, with 11 bases left between them. Written as DNA, the CDR3 is TGCAGTGCTAGATCAACCCAGGGAGCTTTCTTT. The encoded protein is CSARSTQGAFF.

CDR3: CASSLTENYGYTF. The CDR3 nucleotides read TGCGCCAGCAGCTTGACGGAGAACTATGGCTACACCTTC. The V and J genes are TRBV5-1 and TRBJ1-2; D gene uncertain. The CDR3 is 13 amino acids. The germline CDR1 and CDR2 sequences are SGHRS and YFSETQ. Deletions cut 1 base from V and 2 bases from J, with 6 bases between.

The rearrangement joins TRBV6-6 to TRBJ1-4, with a weak D call TRBD1 (5 bases). In germline, CDR1 is MNHNY, CDR2 SVGAGI (reference sequence). CDR3 size: 15 residues. Trimming removed 3 bases from V and 8 bases from J, with 16 bases in between. The CDR3 protein is CASSYPDGGDEKLFF. As DNA, the CDR3 is TGTGCCAGCAGTTATCCCGACGGGGGTGACGAAAAACTGTTTTTT.

The CDR3 bases are TGTGCCAGCAGTTTCACTAGCGGGAGATACAATGAGCAGTTCTTC. Protein sequence: CASSFTSGRYNEQFF. The rearrangement joins TRBV7-9 to TRBJ2-1; 11 bases align to TRBD2. V lost 6 bases, J lost 4 bases, and 5 bases stayed unmatched. Per germline, CDR1 SEHNR and CDR2 FQNEAQ (reference sequence). The CDR3 contains 15 residues.

CDR3 nucleotides: TGCGCCAGCAGCTTGTCAGGGCCAGCCGGGGAGCTGTTTTTT. Translated, it gives CASSLSGPAGELFF. The chain joins TRBV5-1 to TRBJ2-2; D possibly corresponds to TRBD1 (5 bases). There are 14 residues in the CDR3. CDR1 is SGHRS, CDR2 YFSETQ, per germline. The V end was cut by 1 base, the J end by 6 bases, with 10 bases between.

The V and J genes are TRBV9 and TRBJ1-2; 10 bases agree with TRBD1. The trim removed 4 bases at V and 2 bases at J, leaving 8 bases unmatched. Germline loops: CDR1 SGDLS, CDR2 YYNGEE. CDR3 size: 16 residues. The CDR3 sequence: CASSPGRDRGNYGYTF. The CDR3 bases are TGTGCCAGCAGCCCAGGAAGGGACAGGGGAAACTATGGCTACACCTTC. Full variable domain (missing parts from reference TRBV9 and TRBJ1-2): DSGVTQTPKHLITATGQRVTLRCSPRSGDLSVYWYQQSLDQGLQFLIQYYNGEERAKGNILERFSAQQFPDLHSELNLSSLELGDSALYFCASSPGRDRGNYGYTFGSGTRLTVV.

V is TRBV6-1 and J is TRBJ2-7, with TRBD2 as a possible D gene (6 bases). The CDR3 consists of 16 residues. Germline CDR1 and CDR2: MNHNS and SASEGT. Trimming pared 3 bases from V and 0 bases from J, leaving 15 bases between. The CDR3 protein is CASSDPRDGSSYEQYF. In DNA form, the CDR3 reads TGTGCCAGCAGTGACCCTCGGGACGGGAGCTCCTACGAGCAGTACTTC.

This chain joins TRBV7-2 and TRBJ2-4, with D maybe TRBD1 (5 bases). The CDR3 length is 12 residues. Trimming took off 5 bases at V and 8 bases at J, with 10 bases between the two ends. Germline-derived CDR1 and CDR2 are SGHTA and FQGNSA. The CDR3 DNA reads TGTGCCAGCAGCCAGGGTGCGGACATTCAGTACTTC. Protein: CASSQGADIQYF.

DNA for the CDR3: TGTGCCAGCTCTCCGGACACAGGGTCCTGGGAGACCCAGTACTTC. Residues: CASSPDTGSWETQYF. The chain is built from TRBV18 and TRBJ2-5, with a tentative D call TRBD1 (6 bases). From germline, CDR1 is KGHSH and CDR2 LQKENI. V shed 6 bases and J shed 5 bases, with 19 bases lying between them. This CDR3 comprises 15 residues.

The CDR3 loop reads CASSLDRLTYEQYF. CDR3 nucleotide sequence: TGTGCCAGCAGCTTAGACAGGCTGACCTACGAGCAGTACTTC. V gene TRBV11-2 combines with J gene TRBJ2-7, with unresolved D. With 0 bases removed from V and 2 bases from J, the gap between germline ends came to 8 bases. This CDR3 has 14 amino acids. The germline V gene has CDR1 SGHAT and CDR2 FQNNGV.

V is TRBV4-2 and J is TRBJ2-1; the D gene is possibly TRBD2 (5 bases). V lost 0 bases and J 5 bases, leaving 14 bases between the germline ends. This CDR3 has 16 residues. Per the germline V gene, CDR1 is LGHNA and CDR2 is YNFKEQ. The DNA of the CDR3 is TGTGCCAGCAGCCAAGATTCTGGCAGCGGCCACAATGAGCAGTTCTTC. Translating it yields CASSQDSGSGHNEQFF.

V and J are TRBV5-1 and TRBJ2-3; D not certain. V lost 6 bases, J lost 1 base, and 15 bases lay in between. Germline-derived CDR1 and CDR2 are SGHRS and YFSETQ. The CDR3 has 15 residues. In DNA form, the CDR3 reads TGCGCCAGCACCAACTCCCCAGAGGGCACAGATACGCAGTATTTT. Amino acids: CASTNSPEGTDTQYF.